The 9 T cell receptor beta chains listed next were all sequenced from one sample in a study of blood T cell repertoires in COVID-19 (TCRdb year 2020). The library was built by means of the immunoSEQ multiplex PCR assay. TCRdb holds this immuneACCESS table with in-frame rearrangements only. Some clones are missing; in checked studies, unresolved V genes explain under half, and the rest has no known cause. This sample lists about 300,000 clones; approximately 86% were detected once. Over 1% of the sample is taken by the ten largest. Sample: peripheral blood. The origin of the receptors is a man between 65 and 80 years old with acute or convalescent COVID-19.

CDR3 protein: CASSPGRTSSNSYEQYF. The CDR3, as DNA: TGTGCCAGCAGCCCTGGGCGGACTAGCTCTAACTCCTACGAGCAGTACTTC. The chain couples TRBV7-9 to TRBJ2-7, with 8 bases that match TRBD2. V was clipped by 5 bases and J by 0 bases; unmatched bases: 12. The CDR3 totals 17 residues. Germline CDR1 SEHNR, CDR2 FQNEAQ (reference sequence).

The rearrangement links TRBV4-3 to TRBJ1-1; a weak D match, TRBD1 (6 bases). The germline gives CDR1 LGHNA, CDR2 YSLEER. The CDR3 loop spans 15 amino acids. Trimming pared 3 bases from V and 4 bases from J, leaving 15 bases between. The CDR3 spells CASSHEQGWGTEAFF. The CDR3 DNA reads TGCGCCAGCAGCCACGAACAGGGCTGGGGCACTGAAGCTTTCTTT.

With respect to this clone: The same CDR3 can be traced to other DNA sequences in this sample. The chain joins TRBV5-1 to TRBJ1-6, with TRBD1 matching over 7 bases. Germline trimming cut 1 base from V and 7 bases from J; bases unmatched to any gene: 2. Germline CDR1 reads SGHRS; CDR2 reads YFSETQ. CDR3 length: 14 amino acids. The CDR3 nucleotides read TGCGCCAGCAGCTTGCCAGGGGGGAATTCACCCCTCCACTTT. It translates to CASSLPGGNSPLHF.

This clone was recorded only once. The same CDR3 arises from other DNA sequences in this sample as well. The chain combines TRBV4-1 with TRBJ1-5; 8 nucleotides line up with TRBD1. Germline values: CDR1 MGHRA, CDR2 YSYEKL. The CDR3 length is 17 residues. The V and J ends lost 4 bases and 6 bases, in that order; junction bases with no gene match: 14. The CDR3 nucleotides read TGCGCCAGCAGCCCCACCCCTAGGACAGGGAGTACTCAGCCCCAGCATTTT. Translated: CASSPTPRTGSTQPQHF.

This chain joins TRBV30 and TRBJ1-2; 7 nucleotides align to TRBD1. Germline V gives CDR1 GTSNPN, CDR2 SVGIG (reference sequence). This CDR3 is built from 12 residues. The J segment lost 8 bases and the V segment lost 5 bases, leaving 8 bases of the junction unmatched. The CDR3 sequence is CAWDLGGGGYTF. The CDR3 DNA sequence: TGTGCCTGGGATTTAGGGGGCGGCGGCTACACCTTC.

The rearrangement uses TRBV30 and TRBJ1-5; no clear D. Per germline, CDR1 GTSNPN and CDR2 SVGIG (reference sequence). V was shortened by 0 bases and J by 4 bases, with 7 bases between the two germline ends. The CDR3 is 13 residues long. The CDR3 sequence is CAWSVNGNQPQHF. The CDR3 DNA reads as TGTGCCTGGAGTGTAAACGGGAATCAGCCCCAGCATTTT.

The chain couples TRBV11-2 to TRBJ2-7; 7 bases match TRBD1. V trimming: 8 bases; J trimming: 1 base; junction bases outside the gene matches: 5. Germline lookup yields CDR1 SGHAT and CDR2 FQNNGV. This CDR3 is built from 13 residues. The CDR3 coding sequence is TGTGCCAGCGGACCGACAGGGTCCTACGAGCAGTACTTC. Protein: CASGPTGSYEQYF.

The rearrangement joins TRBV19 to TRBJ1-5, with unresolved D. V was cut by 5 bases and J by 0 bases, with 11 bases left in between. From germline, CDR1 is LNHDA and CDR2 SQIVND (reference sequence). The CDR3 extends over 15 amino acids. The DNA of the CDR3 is TGTGCCAGTAGTTACACCCTGGTTAGCAATCAGCCCCAGCATTTT. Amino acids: CASSYTLVSNQPQHF.

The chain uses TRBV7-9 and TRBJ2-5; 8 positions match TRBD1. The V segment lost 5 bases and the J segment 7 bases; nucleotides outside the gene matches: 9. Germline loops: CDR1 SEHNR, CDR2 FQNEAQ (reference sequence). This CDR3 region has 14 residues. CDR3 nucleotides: TGTGCCAGCAGCGCCCAGGGGGCCCCAGTGACCCAGTACTTC. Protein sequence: CASSAQGAPVTQYF.